The 21 T cell receptor beta chains given below trace back to one sample, sequenced in a study of post-analysis software for immune sequencing data. Study-wide findings and caveats: With TRBV5-6, TRBV5-1 and TRBV20-1 included, a handful of TRBV segments were more frequent in patients than in controls.

The antigens of these receptors remain unknown. Prepared libraries of TCR beta cDNA carried unique molecular identifiers. TCRdb called the PCR reads again in MiXCR, with one record for every CDR3 protein. Seen here are about 770,000 distinct CDR3 sequences, about 45% observed once, and the top ten hold over 4.5%. Specimen: blood. These receptors all come from a girl aged 10 to 17 with multiple sclerosis.

This clonotype came up a few times. The chain employs TRBV12-3 or TRBV12-4 and TRBJ2-5; D not resolved. Deletions cut 6 bases from V and 2 bases from J, with 19 bases between. The CDR3 contains 16 residues. The CDR3 DNA sequence: TGTGCCAGCAGCCGTTACTCCAACACTTATCAAGAGACCCAGTACTTC. Translation gives CASSRYSNTYQETQYF.

The chain carries TRBV28 and TRBJ2-7; TRBD1 aligns across 7 bases. The CDR3 loop spans 14 amino acids. The germline V gene encodes CDR1 MDHEN and CDR2 SYDVKM. V was pared by 5 bases and J by 6 bases, with 10 bases of the junction left unmatched. The CDR3 DNA reads as TGTGCCAGCAGTCTCGGTAGGGGGCAGGGCGAGCAGTACTTC. Translating gives CASSLGRGQGEQYF.

The chain couples TRBV20-1 to TRBJ2-4; 13 bases are a match to TRBD2. With the DNA end fitting TRBJ2-7 better, the J assignment may be wrong. Per germline, CDR1 DFQATT and CDR2 SNEGSKA (reference sequence). This CDR3 spans 13 amino acids. The CDR3 coding sequence is TGCAGTGCCACTAGCGGGAGGGCTCCCGAGCAGTACTTC. It is translated as CSATSGRAPEQYF.

The genes are TRBV27 and TRBJ2-1; no reliable D call. The CDR3 has 13 amino acids. The V gene lost 2 bases and the J gene lost 8 bases, with 10 bases spanning the gap. CDR1 is MNHEY and CDR2 is SMNVEV in the germline V gene (reference sequence). CDR3 coding DNA: TGTGCCAGCAGTTTAATGGGCCTTTATGAGCAGTTCTTC. Amino acid sequence: CASSLMGLYEQFF.

Of note for this clonotype: An end of the junction differs from the germline gene, which may be a read error. The gene calls are TRBV7-7 and TRBJ2-2; D ambiguous. This CDR3 is 16 amino acids long. Germline loops: CDR1 SSHAT, CDR2 FNYEAQ (reference sequence). The CDR3 reads CASSPRTIPGTGELFF. CDR3 in DNA: TGTGCTAGCAGCCCCAGGACGATTCCCGGGACCGGGGAGCTGTTTTTT.

J is TRBJ1-2 and V is TRBV7-2; TRBD1 is a possible D gene (6 bases). The CDR3 extends over 15 amino acids. Trimming cost V 6 bases and J 4 bases, with 18 bases left between them. The germline V gene encodes CDR1 SGHTA and CDR2 FQGNSA. CDR3 loop: CASSVKGDGIYGYTF. The CDR3 nucleotides are TGTGCCAGCAGTGTAAAGGGGGACGGAATCTATGGCTACACCTTC.

The chain links TRBV7-2 to TRBJ2-7, with a possible D match to TRBD2 (5 bases). The tail of the sequence fits TRBJ2-5 better, so the J call may be wrong. The CDR3 has 13 residues. CDR1 and CDR2 (germline): SGHTA, FQGNSA. CDR3 region: CASSLGGIETQYF. CDR3 coding DNA: TGTGCCAGCAGCTTAGGAGGGATAGAGACCCAGTACTTC.

This chain connects TRBV14 to TRBJ2-1; no firm D call. Germline V gene sequence: CDR1 SGHDN, CDR2 FVKESK. V was shortened by 1 base and J by 12 bases, with 13 bases between the two germline ends. This CDR3 contains 13 residues. The CDR3 is CASSQARAVGQFF. CDR3 nucleotides: TGTGCCAGCAGCCAAGCGCGCGCAGTCGGGCAGTTCTTC.

This chain uses TRBV12-3 or TRBV12-4 with TRBJ2-7; D is unresolved. This CDR3 region has 13 residues. The V end lost 3 bases, the J end lost 11 bases, and 17 bases lay between the germline ends. The CDR3 DNA reads TGTGCCAGCAGTTTTTATGCTGAAGAGACCAAGTACTTC. Its translation: CASSFYAEETKYF.

This chain links TRBV6-1 with TRBJ1-2; D remains unclear. CDR3 length: 16 residues. The germline gives CDR1 MNHNS, CDR2 SASEGT. The V and J ends lost 10 bases and 4 bases respectively, with 25 bases between them. CDR3 DNA: TGTGCCACCCTCAAAATTAGACACGAGGGATTCTATGGCTACACCTTC. Encoded protein: CATLKIRHEGFYGYTF.

On this clonotype itself: The junction and the germline gene differ at one end; a read error may be behind it. The chain carries TRBV20-1 and TRBJ2-1; TRBD2 might be the D (5 bases). The CDR3 loop spans 13 amino acids. Germline V gene sequence: CDR1 DFQATT, CDR2 SNEGSKA (reference sequence). The CDR3 protein is CSASVLAGYEQDF. The CDR3 nucleotides are TGCAGTGCTAGTGTCCTAGCTGGCTACGAGCAGGACTTC.

This chain joins TRBV12-3 or TRBV12-4 and TRBJ1-2; no firm D call. The V end was cut by 1 base, the J end by 4 bases, with 10 bases between. The CDR3 covers 14 residues. This CDR3 reads CASSLGASGYGYTF. CDR3 sequence (DNA): TGTGCCAGCAGTTTAGGTGCCAGTGGCTATGGCTACACCTTC.

This clonotype was counted a few times. V and J are TRBV14 and TRBJ2-2; D might be TRBD1 (5 bases). V was trimmed by 6 bases and J by 6 bases, leaving 11 bases between them. This CDR3 is 13 amino acids long. CDR1 and CDR2 (germline): SGHDN, FVKESK. The CDR3 protein is CASRWTLAGELFF. As DNA, the CDR3 is TGTGCCAGCAGGTGGACACTGGCCGGGGAGCTGTTTTTT.

This clonotype showed up just a few times. The V and J genes are TRBV11-2 and TRBJ2-7; D not resolved. Between the trimmed V and J ends, which lost 1 base and 5 bases, there was a span of 6 bases. Germline V gene sequence: CDR1 SGHAT, CDR2 FQNNGV. This CDR3 is 12 amino acids long. CDR3 coding DNA: TGTGCCAGCAGCTTAGTTCGCCACGAGCAGTACTTC. Its translation is CASSLVRHEQYF.

The V call is TRBV12-3 or TRBV12-4, the J call TRBJ2-5, with D maybe TRBD1 (5 bases). The CDR3 totals 14 residues. V lost 6 bases to trimming and J lost 1 base, with 12 bases between them. CDR3 sequence: CASRIQGGQETQYF. CDR3 bases: TGTGCCAGCAGAATCCAGGGCGGCCAAGAGACCCAGTACTTC.

This clonotype has a handful of counts. The chain links TRBV28 to TRBJ2-5, with 15 bases aligning to TRBD2. The length of the CDR3 is 18 residues. Germline V CDR1 and CDR2: MDHEN, SYDVKM. The J segment lost 1 base and the V segment lost 4 bases, leaving 7 bases of the junction unmatched. The CDR3 DNA follows: TGTGCCAGCAGTTCTTGGACTAGCGGGAGGGCCCTCCAAGAGACCCAGTACTTC. Residues: CASSSWTSGRALQETQYF.

The chain couples TRBV4-3 to TRBJ2-1; D not resolved. V lost 0 bases and J lost 6, with 12 bases in between. The CDR3 is made up of 15 amino acids. CDR1 is LGHNA and CDR2 is YSLEER in the germline V gene. As DNA, the CDR3 is TGCGCCAGCAGCCAAGATGCGCCCCTCCCCAATGAGCAGTTCTTC. Its translation is CASSQDAPLPNEQFF.

The sample holds a few counts of this clonotype. This chain links TRBV12-3 or TRBV12-4 with TRBJ2-3; TRBD1 aligns across 10 bases. The V segment lost 5 bases and the J segment 1 base; nucleotides outside the gene matches: 0. The CDR3 totals 14 residues. CDR3 sequence (DNA): TGTGCCAGCAGTGGGACAGGGGGCACAGATACGCAGTATTTT. It translates to CASSGTGGTDTQYF.

This clonotype was seen a few times. The chain joins TRBV28 to TRBJ2-4; no clear D. Germline CDR1 is MDHEN and CDR2 is SYDVKM. V lost 6 bases to trimming and J lost 10 bases, with 16 bases between them. The CDR3 length is 13 residues. CDR3 coding DNA: TGTGCCAGCAGATCACCTTGGAGCGTAATTCAGTACTTC. This codes for CASRSPWSVIQYF.

This clonotype was counted many times. The gene calls are TRBV20-1 and TRBJ2-3; tentative D call: TRBD1 (7 bases). Germline V gene data show CDR1 as DFQATT and CDR2 as SNEGSKA (reference sequence). The V end was cut by 5 bases, the J end by 3 bases, with 9 bases between. CDR3 size: 12 residues. In DNA, the CDR3 is TGCAGTGCTGCAGGGGGGACAGATACGCAGTATTTT. Translating gives CSAAGGTDTQYF.

The rearrangement uses TRBV10-3 and TRBJ2-3, with 9 bases aligning to TRBD2. CDR1 ENHRY and CDR2 SYGVKD come from the germline V gene. Trimming at V came to 6 bases and at J to 3 bases, leaving 7 bases not matched to a gene. The CDR3 spans 15 residues. Here the CDR3 reads CAISERGVGTDTQYF. The CDR3 nucleotides are TGTGCCATCAGCGAGCGGGGGGTAGGGACAGATACGCAGTATTTT.